This T cell receptor beta chain was found in a study of PD-L1 blockade in urothelial cancer (dated by TCRdb to the late 2010s). About the investigation overall: Therapy was started in about 2014 for all patients, and atezolizumab 1,200 mg was administered intravenously every 3 weeks. Pretreatment tumor samples and matched peripheral blood, collected serially before and after atezolizumab treatment, underwent TCR sequencing. Blood samples were analyzed at two time points: 3 weeks after treatment start (second dose) and 6 weeks after treatment start. Blood samples yielded a median of 141,255 T cells and around 80,000 unique TCRs, with median clonality 0.080. Somatic, immune and clinical correlates of response to PD-L1 blockade with atezolizumab in urothelial cancer were the focus of an exploratory multi-omic analysis. Nine patients reached durable clinical benefit, while 15 to 20 patients did not. In the same patients, pretreatment tumors underwent whole exome sequencing and RNA sequencing in addition to TCR sequencing. About nine tenths of the roughly 29 patients were males with bladder-origin urothelial cancer, and about 60% of the 29 reported a prior smoking history. Under 30 patients had pretreatment blood TCR-seq, roughly 24 had at least one posttreatment blood collection, and roughly 24 had tumor TCR-seq. Patients had an ECOG performance status of 0 or 1 and had received between 0 and 3 prior chemotherapy regimens. Durable clinical benefit was defined as progression-free survival longer than 6 months, and TCR features were also tested against progression-free and overall survival. Results and caveats for the whole study, not just this receptor: Patients with durable benefit showed greater expansion of tumor-associated TCR clones in peripheral blood 3 weeks after starting treatment (n = 22, p = 0.022). Improved progression-free and overall survival was found to be associated with pretreatment peripheral blood TCR clonality below the median. Because of the small sample size (n of about 30) and the many exploratory analyses performed, the results are intended to be regarded as hypothesis-generating.

Worth noting for this clone: The antigen this receptor binds is unknown. No much larger clone exists at a distance of one base, and base qualities are not known.

Here V drops 4 bases and J drops 6 bases, and the junction holds 5 bases not matched to any gene. The CDR3 numbers 16 residues from cysteine through phenylalanine. This entry keeps only the CDR3 DNA: 48 bases, framed from base 1. In the germline V gene (reference sequence), CDR1 corresponds to SGHNT and CDR2 to YYREEE. The meaning of the sample's time point label: peripheral blood 6 weeks after treatment start. A total of 25 to 30 patients with locally advanced or metastatic urothelial carcinoma, treated at Memorial Sloan Kettering on a trial protocol, made up the cohort. Peripheral blood mononuclear cells were collected pretreatment and during treatment, with between 1 and 8 total time points per patient. The Qiagen DNeasy Blood extraction kit was used to purify genomic DNA from total PBMCs and tumor samples. Collected pretreatment and during treatment, PBMCs were isolated and stored as previously described.

Each PCR received spiked-in synthetic TCR analog templates so that absolute template abundance could be estimated from read counts. The immunoSEQ assay used bias-controlled V and J gene primers to amplify TCRbeta CDR3 regions from genomic DNA. Rearranged TCRbeta segments were sequenced at approximately 20X coverage. Per the source publication's procedure: Sequencing errors were corrected by clustering, and CDR3s were annotated against IMGT so that V, D and J genes could be assigned. Only productive TCRbeta rearrangements were used in downstream analyses, excluding out-of-frame or stop-codon sequences. Clonality was computed as one minus Shannon entropy normalized by the log of the number of unique productive sequences. Clones differing between time points or between blood and tumor were identified using Fisher's exact test with Benjamini-Hochberg correction, with an adjusted p below 0.01 applied as the threshold. Sourced from immuneACCESS, this table was stored by TCRdb with only in-frame sequences that have V and J called. A share of the clones is absent; for the studies checked, an unresolved V gene accounts for under half, and the remainder has no known explanation. V and J calls and clone size are as listed in that table; D and trimming were resolved from the DNA. A total of 80,000 to 95,000 clones appear in this sample, around four fifths of them only once. Under 10% of the sample comes from the top ten.

The sequenced sample was PBMCs, obtained around atezolizumab (anti-PD-L1) treatment. This TCR was sampled from a man between 65 and 85 years old with urothelial cancer. Recombination joined TRBV5-4 with TRBJ2-1, with 15 central nucleotides matching TRBD2. The CDR3 region has the sequence CASSPGTSGGSNEQFF. DNA sequence: TGTGCCAGCAGCCCCGGGACTAGCGGGGGGAGCAATGAGCAGTTCTTC.